This entry concerns a single TCR beta chain. Its matching antigen is unknown. Unique molecular identifiers were present in the TCR beta cDNA libraries. Via MiXCR, TCRdb re-called the PCR reads, giving one row per CDR3 protein. This sample carries 650,000 to 850,000 distinct CDR3 sequences, around 42% of them seen once, and the ten largest clones take approximately 5%. This sample was included in a study of post-analysis software for immune sequencing data. After removal of 6 bases from V and 6 bases from J, the junction contained 9 bases not matched to a gene. In germline, CDR1 is DFQATT, CDR2 SNEGSKA (reference sequence). The CDR3 is made up of 14 amino acids. The study's findings and limits: TRBV segments more frequent in patients than in controls numbered roughly 5 and included TRBV5-6, TRBV5-1 and TRBV20-1.

This clonotype was obtained from a girl aged 10 to 17 with multiple sclerosis. Material for sequencing was blood. This chain links TRBV20-1 with TRBJ2-4, with 9 bases identical to TRBD2. The DNA for the CDR3 is TGCAGTGCCCAATCCGCGGGAGGGAGAAACATTCAGTACTTC. Translating it yields CSAQSAGGRNIQYF.